A few counts support the clone carrying this TCR beta chain. Trimming removed 7 bases at V and 0 bases at J, with 16 bases between. The CDR3 extends over 15 amino acids. From germline, CDR1 is SGHRS and CDR2 YFSETQ. In the source study's methods: Estimation of nucleated cell counts relied on the amplification of reference gene primers. Only in-frame clones appear in the TCRdb table, and some are missing; sequencing was by immunoSEQ multiplex PCR. Clone size and the V and J calls come from that table; the DNA yielded D and trimming. The sample records about 110,000 clones, roughly four fifths being singletons. This record belongs to a study of blood T cell repertoires in COVID-19. Across the whole study: The United States, Italy and Spain provided the acute and convalescent COVID-19 samples. Sample material is recorded as cDNA or gDNA derived from T cells, B-cell-depleted T cells, or PBMCs.

The sequence was obtained from a woman aged 60 to 75 with acute or convalescent COVID-19. Sample: peripheral blood. The gene calls are TRBV5-1 and TRBJ1-1; D might be TRBD1 (5 bases). CDR3 in amino acids: CASSPRGTMNTEAFF. Written as DNA, the CDR3 is TGCGCCAGCTCTCCCCGGGGGACTATGAACACTGAAGCTTTCTTT.